This T cell receptor beta chain was observed in a study of T cell repertoires in cytomegalovirus infection. Findings of the study overall: Ex vivo responses were dominated by HLA-C-restricted CMV-specific TCR beta clonotypes.

TCRdb itself ran the reads through MiXCR, one entry per CDR3 protein. The sample holds about 47,000 distinct CDR3 sequences, around 18% seen once. The germline V gene encodes CDR1 SGHTA and CDR2 FQGNSA. V lost 1 base, J lost 4 bases, and 7 bases lay in between. This CDR3 region has 13 residues. This clonotype was detected ten times or more. Its specificity is not known. This clonotype was obtained from a human donor in good health (CMV status not recorded). Some clones in this sample may be carry-over from other donors' samples. The rearrangement uses TRBV7-2 and TRBJ1-1; possible D gene TRBD1, 5 bases. This sample comprised CD8+ T cells from cultured PBMCs, obtained from culture after CMV antigen stimulation. The CDR3 DNA reads TGTGCCAGCAGCTTAGAGGGGAGCACTGAAGCTTTCTTT. This sequence encodes CASSLEGSTEAFF.